The rows below give T cell receptor beta chains drawn from one sample of a study of OX40 agonist ivuxolimab in advanced cancers. TCRdb keeps only in-frame clones here, not all; method: immunoSEQ multiplex PCR. The table includes tens of thousands of clones, 65% to 90% detected once. Material: CD4+ or CD8+ T cells sorted from blood, obtained in a trial of the OX40 agonist ivuxolimab. Receptors were obtained from an adult with an advanced solid tumor such as melanoma, head and neck, liver or kidney cancer. CDR3s leave out the opening cysteine and the closing phenylalanine or tryptophan. The order of the fields is V gene, J gene, CDR3 protein.

TRBV7-2	TRBJ2-3	ASSLSPAGGTDTQY
TRBV7-2	TRBJ2-7	ASSPSGYEQY
TRBV6-6	TRBJ2-5	ASTAGVIETQY
TRBV19	TRBJ1-5	ASRDQGHSNQPQH
TRBV2	TRBJ1-2	ASSLQGIGYT
TRBV7-2	TRBJ2-1	ASSLDPWRGAVLIF
TRBV7-9	TRBJ1-2	ASGESNYGYT
TRBV7-8	TRBJ2-3	ASSLTGRDTQY
TRBV6-5	TRBJ1-1	ASSNGRGTEAF
TRBV6-4	TRBJ1-2	ASSDPRDSDYGYT
TRBV6-5	TRBJ1-2	ASSSPYREGYT
TRBV5-8	TRBJ2-6	ASSLDGPGANVLT
TRBV7-8	TRBJ1-1	ASSLYLGNTEAF
TRBV7-9	TRBJ1-1	ASSLTGGTGAEAF
TRBV7-2	TRBJ1-5	ASSLVENQPQH
TRBV10-2	TRBJ2-2	ASHSEGTNTGELF
TRBV6-5	TRBJ2-3	ASSFVRASGTDTQY
TRBV18	TRBJ2-7	ASSPGTGATQEQY
TRBV7-2	TRBJ2-5	ASSLIREETQY
TRBV11-2	TRBJ2-7	ASSLYLNLATYEQY
TRBV7-9	TRBJ2-7	ASSLAGGLAYEQY
TRBV27	TRBJ2-7	ASSLRQGGTYEQY
TRBV11-2	TRBJ1-2	ASSPRGRGYGYT
TRBV7-7	TRBJ1-1	ASSLSENTEAF
TRBV6-5	TRBJ1-1	ASSYSNLIEGTEAF
TRBV7-2	TRBJ2-2	ASSFGQGRTGELF
TRBV10-3	TRBJ2-3	AIRGRGETDTQY
TRBV27	TRBJ1-2	ASSPRGGYGYT
TRBV7-9	TRBJ1-1	ASSSTNENTEAF
TRBV5-4	TRBJ1-6	ASTPVGGSNSPLH
TRBV5-5	TRBJ1-3	ASSLGPTYSGNTIY
TRBV6-6	TRBJ1-2	ASSQNSYGYT
TRBV6-1	TRBJ1-2	ASREGGYGYT
TRBV7-8	TRBJ1-5	ASSSRQAQPQH
TRBV7-3	TRBJ2-2	ASTGTHNTGELF
TRBV5-1	TRBJ1-6	ASSPDRGDNSPLH
TRBV5-1	TRBJ1-2	ASSPGDRDNYGYT